The rows below give T cell receptor beta chains drawn from one sample of a study of blood T cell repertoires in COVID-19. Assay used: immunoSEQ multiplex PCR; TCRdb lists only in-frame clones, some missing. The data contain almost 250,000 clones, approximately 90% of them singletons. The sequenced sample was PBMCs or T cells enriched from blood (not recorded which). These receptors all come from a woman aged 30 to 39 who had recovered from COVID-19. Each CDR3 is given with its conserved first and last residue. The order of the fields is J gene, V gene, D gene, clone size, CDR3 protein, CDR3 DNA. D genes are given only for firm matches. Some rows have no size entry. The others give once, few or many, or a class for an expanded clone.

TRBJ2-1 | TRBV11-3 | TRBD2 | . | CASSLDTAEAGGYNEQFF | TGTGCCAGCAGCTTGGATACGGCGGAAGCGGGAGGCTACAATGAGCAGTTCTTC
TRBJ1-5 | TRBV15 | . | . | CATSRDRFSQHF | TGTGCCACCAGCAGAGATCGGTTTAGCCAGCATTTT
TRBJ1-2 | TRBV7-8 | TRBD1 | . | CASSFEETGPYGYTF | TGTGCCAGCAGCTTCGAGGAGACAGGGCCATATGGCTACACCTTC
TRBJ2-1 | TRBV7-8 | . | . | CASSLGRTYNEQFF | TGTGCCAGCAGCTTAGGTCGGACTTACAATGAGCAGTTCTTC
TRBJ2-1 | TRBV6-5 | . | . | CASRTDYNEQFF | TGTGCCAGCAGGACAGATTACAATGAGCAGTTCTTC
TRBJ1-6 | TRBV6-5 | TRBD1 | once | CASRQGAWGDSPLHF | TGTGCCAGCAGGCAGGGGGCTTGGGGTGATTCACCCCTCCACTTT
TRBJ1-2 | TRBV28 | . | . | CASSFTGGLYGYTF | TGTGCCAGCAGTTTTACGGGGGGCCTCTATGGCTACACCTTC
TRBJ2-7 | TRBV11-1 | TRBD2 | . | CASSGSGSFSYEQYF | TGTGCCAGCAGCGGTAGCGGGAGCTTCTCCTACGAGCAGTACTTC
TRBJ1-1 | TRBV7-6 | TRBD1 | . | CASSDAGTGIKNTEAFF | TGTGCCAGCAGCGACGCCGGGACAGGGATAAAGAACACTGAAGCTTTCTTT
TRBJ1-2 | TRBV7-2 | TRBD1 | . | CASSFGQGPYGYTF | TGTGCCAGCAGCTTCGGACAGGGACCTTATGGCTACACCTTC
TRBJ2-2 | TRBV5-4 | . | once | CASSFEPNTGELFF | TGTGCCAGCAGCTTCGAGCCGAACACCGGGGAGCTGTTTTTT
TRBJ2-7 | TRBV4-2 | . | . | CASSQEPRDAFQYEQYF | TGTGCCAGCAGCCAAGAACCGCGGGATGCCTTTCAGTACGAGCAGTACTTC
TRBJ2-2 | TRBV7-9 | . | . | CASRHGTPNTGELFF | TGTGCCAGCAGACATGGGACTCCGAACACCGGGGAGCTGTTTTTT
TRBJ2-7 | TRBV29-1 | . | . | CSVVINYEQYF | TGCAGCGTTGTCATCAACTACGAGCAGTACTTC
TRBJ1-2 | TRBV24-1 | TRBD1 | . | CATSDPGQGYGYTF | TGTGCCACCAGTGATCCGGGACAGGGTTATGGCTACACCTTC
TRBJ2-1 | TRBV7-2 | . | . | CASSLLGGGSYNEQFF | TGTGCCAGCAGCTTATTGGGGGGAGGCTCCTACAATGAGCAGTTCTTC
TRBJ1-2 | TRBV29-1 | . | . | CSVEVRPSQARYGYTF | TGCAGCGTTGAAGTACGACCTAGCCAAGCACGCTATGGCTACACCTTC
TRBJ1-1 | TRBV30 | . | few | CAWSPRGGMVRRNTEAFF | TGTGCCTGGAGTCCTCGGGGGGGGATGGTGAGGCGGAACACTGAAGCTTTCTTT
TRBJ2-7 | TRBV4-2 | TRBD2 | . | CASSQVAGGEYEQYF | TGTGCCAGCAGCCAGGTAGCGGGAGGCGAGTACGAGCAGTACTTC
TRBJ1-4 | TRBV19 | . | . | CASSILDRNEKLFF | TGTGCCAGTAGTATTCTGGACAGAAATGAAAAACTGTTTTTT
TRBJ1-1 | TRBV5-6 | . | once | CASSPSDRNTEAFF | TGTGCCAGCAGCCCATCGGACAGGAACACTGAAGCTTTCTTT
TRBJ2-5 | TRBV18 | TRBD1 | . | CASSLLNRTGEGRETQYF | TGTGCCAGCTCACTCTTAAATCGGACAGGGGAGGGTAGAGAGACCCAGTACTTC
TRBJ1-1 | TRBV5-4 | . | . | CASSLNTNTEAFF | TGTGCCAGCAGCTTGAACACCAACACTGAAGCTTTCTTT
TRBJ1-1 | TRBV3-1/TRBV3-2 | . | . | CASSQVAGVGTEAFF | TGTGCCAGCAGCCAAGTGGCAGGGGTTGGCACTGAAGCTTTCTTT
TRBJ2-7 | TRBV29-1 | TRBD2 | . | CSVKLAGAYEQYF | TGCAGCGTAAAATTAGCGGGAGCCTACGAGCAGTACTTC
TRBJ1-2 | TRBV7-8 | . | . | CASSFSPYGYTF | TGTGCCAGCAGCTTCTCCCCCTATGGCTACACCTTC
TRBJ2-1 | TRBV7-6 | . | . | CASSFIAAPIFGSYNEQFF | TGTGCCAGCAGCTTCATAGCGGCCCCGATTTTTGGCTCCTACAATGAGCAGTTCTTC
TRBJ2-7 | TRBV28 | . | . | CASRSAEGGAYEQYF | TGTGCCAGCAGGTCGGCGGAGGGCGGGGCCTACGAGCAGTACTTC
TRBJ2-1 | TRBV18 | . | . | CASSPERSSYNEQFF | TGTGCCAGCTCACCCGAGCGGAGCTCCTACAATGAGCAGTTCTTC
TRBJ2-3 | TRBV24-1 | . | . | CATSSGWADTQYF | TGTGCCACCAGCTCAGGGTGGGCAGATACGCAGTATTTT
TRBJ1-4 | TRBV5-1 | . | . | CASSEGRDEKLFF | TGCGCCAGCAGCGAGGGGAGGGATGAAAAACTGTTTTTT
TRBJ1-1 | TRBV28 | . | . | CASSAGRGDTEAFF | TGTGCCAGCAGTGCGGGCCGTGGGGACACTGAAGCTTTCTTT
TRBJ1-2 | TRBV29-1 | . | . | CSVEDRDNYGYTF | TGCAGCGTCGAGGACAGAGATAACTATGGCTACACCTTC
TRBJ2-3 | TRBV5-4 | . | . | CASSLEQLGTDTQYF | TGTGCCAGCAGCCTTGAGCAACTGGGCACAGATACGCAGTATTTT
TRBJ2-7 | TRBV9 | TRBD2 | . | CASSVLASGDEQYF | TGTGCCAGCAGCGTTCTCGCTAGCGGGGACGAGCAGTACTTC
TRBJ2-1 | TRBV6-2/TRBV6-3 | TRBD2 | . | CASSSTSGSDEQFF | TGTGCCAGCAGTTCCACTAGCGGGAGCGATGAGCAGTTCTTC
TRBJ1-2 | TRBV2 | TRBD1 | . | CASRGIQGAGGYTF | TGTGCCAGCAGGGGAATACAGGGGGCCGGTGGCTACACCTTC
TRBJ2-1 | TRBV3-1/TRBV3-2 | TRBD2 | . | CASRTGLASNNEQFF | TGTGCCAGCAGGACGGGACTAGCGTCGAACAATGAGCAGTTCTTC
TRBJ1-4 | TRBV7-8 | TRBD1 | . | CASSNPGGGEKLFF | TGTGCCAGCAGCAACCCAGGGGGAGGAGAAAAACTGTTTTTT
TRBJ2-1 | TRBV7-8 | TRBD2 | . | CASSIRDYYNEQFF | TGTGCCAGCAGCATCCGGGACTACTACAATGAGCAGTTCTTC